These 10 T cell receptor beta chains were sequenced from one sample in a study of identical twins. TCRdb re-called the 5' RACE reads through MiXCR, storing one row per CDR3 protein. The sample yields 650,000 to 800,000 distinct CDR3 sequences, approximately 9% seen once. This sample was shared with a second study, whose subject was yellow fever vaccine responses in identical twins.

The sequenced sample consisted of PBMCs. The receptors here all came from a woman aged 18 to 35 in good health.

In DNA, the CDR3 is TGTGCCAGCAGTTCCACGGGACAGGCGAACACTGAAGCTTTCTTT. Residues: CASSSTGQANTEAFF. The V call is TRBV28, the J call TRBJ1-1; 8 bases are a match to TRBD1. V lost 4 bases to trimming and J lost 1 base; unmatched junction nucleotides: 5. The germline CDR1 and CDR2 sequences are MDHEN and SYDVKM. CDR3 length: 15 residues.

The chain employs TRBV29-1 and TRBJ2-2; weak D call: TRBD1 (6 bases). Between the trimmed V and J ends, which lost 4 bases and 0 bases, there was a span of 15 bases. The CDR3 has 16 amino acids. Germline V gene sequence: CDR1 SQVTM, CDR2 ANQGSEA. The CDR3 spells CSVGDEYRANTGELFF. CDR3 nucleotide sequence: TGCAGCGTTGGGGACGAGTACAGGGCGAACACCGGGGAGCTGTTTTTT.

This clonotype was seen more than once but under ten times. The gene calls are TRBV7-2 and TRBJ2-7; D not resolved. The CDR3 extends over 12 amino acids. Germline lookup yields CDR1 SGHTA and CDR2 FQGNSA. The V gene lost 2 bases and the J gene lost 6 bases, with 8 bases spanning the gap. The CDR3 DNA reads TGTGCCAGCAGCTTAAATAATCGCGAGCAGTACTTC. The encoded protein is CASSLNNREQYF.

This sequence joins TRBV5-1 and TRBJ2-4; no firm D call. The CDR3 is 15 amino acids. With 6 bases removed from V and 7 bases from J, the gap between germline ends came to 20 bases. Germline V gives CDR1 SGHRS, CDR2 YFSETQ. CDR3: CASTSGDEASNIQYF. For the CDR3, the DNA is TGCGCCAGCACGTCAGGCGACGAGGCGTCGAACATTCAGTACTTC.

This chain connects TRBV16 to TRBJ2-5; D not certain. CDR3 length: 18 amino acids. From germline, CDR1 is KGHSY and CDR2 FQNENV. V shed 3 bases and J shed 0 bases, with 20 bases lying between them. The CDR3 sequence is CASSQALDGSLYQETQYF. DNA of the CDR3: TGTGCCAGCAGCCAGGCCCTCGATGGCAGCCTGTACCAAGAGACCCAGTACTTC.

This clonotype appeared a few times. The chain is built from TRBV7-2 and TRBJ2-7; D may be TRBD2 (6 bases). V lost 6 bases and J 0 bases, leaving 12 bases between the germline ends. Germline values: CDR1 SGHTA, CDR2 FQGNSA. The CDR3 is made up of 14 amino acids. The CDR3 DNA reads TGTGCCAGCAGTTTCGGGGGTTTCTCCTACGAGCAGTACTTC. Translated, it gives CASSFGGFSYEQYF.

This clonotype was seen at least ten times. This chain connects TRBV20-1 to TRBJ2-3; D is undetermined. Germline V gene sequence: CDR1 DFQATT, CDR2 SNEGSKA (reference sequence). The CDR3 contains 13 residues. V lost 7 bases and J 1 base, leaving 12 bases between the germline ends. This CDR3 reads CSGLGQGTDTQYF. The CDR3 DNA reads as TGCAGTGGCCTTGGGCAGGGCACAGATACGCAGTATTTT.

This clonotype occurred many times. V is TRBV25-1 and J is TRBJ1-5; D call uncertain. Trimming left V 6 bases short and J 3 bases short, with 9 bases between. The V gene's germline CDR1 is MGHDK and CDR2 SYGVNS. There are 13 residues in the CDR3. The CDR3 DNA sequence: TGTGCCAGCAGGGGAGGGAACAATCAGCCCCAGCATTTT. Its translation is CASRGGNNQPQHF.

This clonotype has ten or more counts. V gene TRBV12-3 or TRBV12-4 combines with J gene TRBJ2-7; 8 positions agree with TRBD1. Losses at the gene ends were 3 bases for V and 5 bases for J; bases not matched to a gene: 9. The CDR3 contains 15 residues. CDR3 nucleotide sequence: TGTGCCAGCAGTTTTATAGGACAGGGAGATGACGAGCAGTACTTC. It yields the protein CASSFIGQGDDEQYF.

This sequence joins TRBV30 and TRBJ2-4; TRBD1 is a possible D gene (5 bases). In germline, CDR1 is GTSNPN, CDR2 SVGIG (reference sequence). V shed 5 bases and J shed 0 bases, with 8 bases lying between them. This CDR3 region has 13 residues. The chain's CDR3 is CAWAQGAKNIQYF. The CDR3 DNA reads TGTGCCTGGGCGCAGGGAGCCAAAAACATTCAGTACTTC.